The clone carrying this T cell receptor beta chain was found a few times. Antigen specificity is unknown. CDR1 is GTSNPN, CDR2 SVGIG, per germline (reference sequence). The CDR3 totals 12 residues. The V gene lost 2 bases and the J gene lost 4 bases, with 5 bases spanning the gap. CD4+ cells obtained from about 5 patients were subjected to sorting into CD25+CD127- cells. Alopecia areata patients had lesional scalp punch biopsies and peripheral blood taken from them. The data are from a study of CD8+ T cells in alopecia areata. Study observations and caveats: Normal skin's resident alphabeta T cells are sequenced alongside lesional scalp T cells. Especially in alopecia totalis/universalis, lesional scalp showed greater clonality than normal scalp did.

Isolated RNA was reverse transcribed into cDNA used as the sequencing template. The assay was immunoSEQ multiplex PCR, and TCRdb's table has in-frame clones only and misses some. This table holds approximately 13,000 clones, 45% to 65% found once. Specimen: CD4+ Tregs sorted from blood. The sequence came from a human donor with alopecia areata. This chain uses TRBV30 with TRBJ1-4; D gene ambiguous. CDR3 sequence (DNA): TGTGCCTGGAGTTTCAATAATGAAAAACTGTTTTTT. Encoded protein: CAWSFNNEKLFF.